The T cell receptor beta chain described here comes from a study of blood T cell repertoires in COVID-19. Participant reports of clinical history set cohort assignment. In the authors' methods: Estimation of nucleated cell counts relied on the amplification of reference gene primers. TCRdb's table, derived via immunoSEQ multiplex PCR, lists solely in-frame clones and lacks some. The DNA gave D and trimming, while V, J and clone size come from that table. The sample consists of around 150,000 clones, 70% to 90% of them appearing once. Trimming left V 5 bases short and J 6 bases short, with 15 bases between. CDR1 and CDR2 (germline): MNHEY, SMNVEV (reference sequence). The CDR3 is 14 amino acids.

Sequencing was performed on PBMCs or T cells enriched from blood (not recorded which). This TCR came from a woman aged 40 to 55 who had recovered from COVID-19. The rearrangement joins TRBV27 to TRBJ2-3; D might be TRBD1 (6 bases). The CDR3 sequence is CASSTNRVGDTQYF. CDR3 nucleotides: TGTGCCAGCAGTACCAACAGGGTTGGGGATACGCAGTATTTT.